This T cell receptor beta chain was identified during a study of T cells in localized non-small cell lung cancer. About this clone itself: Its target is unknown.

General observations from the study: Patients showing higher blood T cell density tended to see longer overall survival. Maximal T cell clonality occurred in uninvolved adjacent lung, with tumor ranking below it. As only one tumor region underwent sequencing, heterogeneity remains possible.

This CDR3 spans 17 amino acids. Germline loops: CDR1 SGHTS, CDR2 YDEGEE. V trimming: 6 bases; J trimming: 6 bases; junction bases outside the gene matches: 16. Here immunoSEQ multiplex PCR was the method, and the copy in TCRdb shows in-frame clones only, minus some. Among about 17,000 clones listed, around 83% were seen once. The rearrangement links TRBV5-8 to TRBJ2-1, with TRBD1 matching 9 bases. The sequence was obtained from a male donor aged 60 or over with stage III lung adenocarcinoma. This specimen consisted of peripheral blood, obtained before any cancer treatment. As DNA, the CDR3 is TGTGCCAGCAACTCCCGCTCCGGGACAGGGTTTTTCAATGAGCAGTTCTTC. This translates into CASNSRSGTGFFNEQFF.